These 28 T cell receptor beta chains originate from one sample sequenced in a study of read filtering for tumor transcriptome and immune sequencing. Molecular barcoded adaptors covering alpha/delta and beta/gamma chains were used on approximately 400 ng RNA. Each CDR3 protein is one row after TCRdb ran MiXCR on the reads. The repertoire has tens of thousands of distinct CDR3 sequences, roughly 13% of them found once; the top ten carry 65% to 75%. The sample was a population of CD138-negative cells sorted from bone marrow. The source is a donor aged 40 or over with multiple myeloma.

Many counts were recorded for this clonotype. This chain joins TRBV6-5 and TRBJ2-1; weak D call: TRBD1 (5 bases). The V end lost 6 bases, the J end lost 1 base, and 13 bases lay between the germline ends. This CDR3 contains 15 residues. Germline V CDR1 and CDR2: MNHEY, SVGAGI. CDR3 loop: CASSQGHESYNEQFF. The CDR3 coding sequence is TGTGCCAGCAGCCAGGGCCACGAATCCTACAATGAGCAGTTCTTC.

The chain employs TRBV7-6 and TRBJ2-6; no reliable D call. Germline CDR1 and CDR2: SGHVS and FNYEAQ. Trimming took off 0 bases at V and 1 base at J, with 10 bases between the two ends. This CDR3 is 17 amino acids long. The CDR3 DNA is TGTGCCAGCAGCTTAGCCGGGCGCCATTCTGGGGCCAACGTCCTGACTTTC. Its protein product is CASSLAGRHSGANVLTF.

A note on this clonotype: This may arise from a read error, as a much more abundant clone is one base away. This rearrangement joins TRBV25-1 to TRBJ2-4, with D possibly matching TRBD2 (5 bases). The CDR3 totals 14 residues. Germline V CDR1 and CDR2: MGHDK, SYGVNS. CDR3 DNA: TGTGCCAGCTGTGATTCGCGAGGGCCAAACATTCAGTACTTC. Translated, it gives CASCDSRGPNIQYF.

Details on this clonotype: This likely stems from a read error, as it lies one base from a far larger clone. V usage is TRBV7-6 and J usage is TRBJ2-1; TRBD2 aligns across 14 bases. Germline values: CDR1 SGHVS, CDR2 FNYEAQ. This CDR3 spans 18 amino acids. V shed 5 bases, J shed 5 bases, and the junction held 11 bases outside the gene matches. CDR3 sequence: CASSATGTSGSSHNEQFF. For the CDR3, the DNA is TGTGCCAGCAGCGCCACCGGGACTAGCGGGAGTTCCCACAATGAGCAGTTCTTC. Looking up the rest from reference TRBV7-6 and TRBJ2-1 gives the full variable domain: GAGVSQSPRYKVTKRGQDVALRCDPISGHVSLYWYRQALGQGPEFLTYFNYEAQQDKSGLPNDRFSAERPEGSISTLTIQRTEQRDSAMYRCASSATGTSGSSHNEQFFGPGTRLTVL.

The table lists this clonotype with many counts. This CDR3 reads CSGFGQAHSYNEQFF. The CDR3 bases are TGCAGCGGATTTGGACAGGCGCACTCCTACAATGAGCAGTTCTTC. The rearrangement uses TRBV29-1 and TRBJ2-1, with 7 nucleotides matching TRBD1. With 7 bases clipped from V and 0 bases from J, the junction kept 9 bases outside the gene matches. Germline CDR1 is SQVTM and CDR2 is ANQGSEA. The CDR3 runs to 15 residues.

This clonotype was observed a few times. The rearrangement uses TRBV24-1 and TRBJ2-1; 11 bases map to TRBD2. V dropped 4 bases and J dropped 8; count of bases not matched to a gene: 12. The germline V gene encodes CDR1 KGHDR and CDR2 SFDVKD. The CDR3 consists of 17 residues. The CDR3: CATSDRTGTSGWDEQFF. The DNA for the CDR3 is TGTGCCACCAGTGACCGGACCGGGACTAGCGGATGGGATGAGCAGTTCTTC.

The sample holds many counts of this clonotype. V usage is TRBV2 and J usage is TRBJ2-3; 9 bases align to TRBD1. This CDR3 has 15 amino acids. Germline CDR1 reads SNHLY; CDR2 reads FYNNEI. Germline trimming cut 6 bases from V and 3 bases from J; bases unmatched to any gene: 7. The CDR3 sequence is CASSAPTGGTDTQYF. The CDR3 DNA is TGTGCCAGCAGCGCGCCGACAGGGGGTACAGATACGCAGTATTTT.

In this sample, this clonotype turned up a few times. The CDR3 is CASGDGTGSNYGYTF. In DNA form, the CDR3 reads TGTGCCAGCGGTGACGGGACAGGGAGCAACTATGGCTACACCTTC. The chain uses TRBV12-3 or TRBV12-4 and TRBJ1-2, with 9 positions matching TRBD1. V lost 8 bases and J lost 2; bases outside the gene matches: 9. The length of the CDR3 is 15 residues.

This clonotype turned up a few times. This chain links TRBV29-1 with TRBJ2-1; 9 bases are shared with TRBD1. Germline loops: CDR1 SQVTM, CDR2 ANQGSEA. This CDR3 is built from 13 residues. V lost 3 bases to trimming and J lost 7 bases; unmatched junction nucleotides: 4. For the CDR3, the DNA is TGCAGCGTTGAGGGGGACAGGGATAATGAGCAGTTCTTC. Encoded protein: CSVEGDRDNEQFF.

This clonotype was observed many times. The V gene is TRBV10-1, the J gene TRBJ2-1; either TRBD1 or TRBD2 may fit D (5 bases each). Trimming cost V 1 base and J 15 bases, with 16 bases left between them. CDR3 length equals 13 residues. The germline CDR1 and CDR2 sequences are WNHNN and SYGVQD (reference sequence). The CDR3 reads CASSEWDVPQTFF. The DNA of the CDR3 is TGCGCCAGCAGTGAGTGGGACGTACCTCAGACGTTCTTC.

There are a few counts of this clonotype. The rearrangement joins TRBV5-5 to TRBJ2-1, with 12 bases that match TRBD2. The ends lost 6 bases at V and 5 bases at J; junction bases unmatched: 15. The CDR3 sequence is 18 residues long. Germline CDR1 is SGHKS and CDR2 is YYEKEE (reference sequence). CDR3 region: CASTMTSGGLYGNNEQFF. The CDR3 DNA follows: TGTGCCAGCACCATGACTAGCGGGGGCCTTTATGGCAACAATGAGCAGTTCTTC.

This clonotype was seen a few times. The chain recombines TRBV7-6 with TRBJ2-3, with TRBD2 identical over 11 bases. V gave up 6 bases and J gave up 8 bases; unmatched junction bases: 4. CDR3 length: 13 residues. Germline assignment: CDR1 SGHVS and CDR2 FNYEAQ. The CDR3 sequence is CASRETSGSTQYF. The DNA for the CDR3 is TGTGCCAGCAGGGAAACTAGCGGGAGTACGCAGTATTTT.

On this clonotype: One end of the junction does not line up with germline, which may come from a read error. The chain is built from TRBV29-1 and TRBJ2-3; 11 bases agree with TRBD2. The CDR3 is 20 residues long. Germline V gives CDR1 SQVTM, CDR2 ANQGSEA. The CDR3 is CSVGVSVAGGPSRGTDTRYF. CDR3 nucleotides: TGCAGCGTCGGCGTGTCGGTAGCGGGAGGGCCCTCGAGGGGCACAGATACGCGGTATTTT.

This clonotype was seen ten or more times. J is TRBJ2-3 and V is TRBV10-3; D gene ambiguous. With 6 bases removed from V and 4 bases from J, the gap between germline ends came to 5 bases. This CDR3 contains 11 residues. Germline V CDR1 and CDR2: ENHRY, SYGVKD. Here the CDR3 DNA reads TGTGCCATCAGCAGCGCAGATACGCAGTATTTT. Translation: CAISSADTQYF.

This clonotype appeared a few times. A much larger clone lies a single base off, so this may be a read error. In DNA, the CDR3 is TGTGCCATCATGGCAGGGATGAACACTGAAGCTTGCTTT. Amino acid sequence: CAIMAGMNTEACF. The chain uses TRBV10-3 and TRBJ1-1; TRBD1 might be the D (5 bases). Germline-derived CDR1 and CDR2 are ENHRY and SYGVKD. The CDR3 covers 13 residues.

The gene calls are TRBV6-5 and TRBJ1-1; a weak D match, TRBD1 (6 bases). V was shortened by 0 bases and J by 7 bases, with 21 bases between the two germline ends. Germline-derived CDR1 and CDR2 are MNHEY and SVGAGI. The length of the CDR3 is 17 residues. The CDR3 sequence: CASSYSGQRGSGIEAFF. As DNA, the CDR3 is TGTGCCAGCAGTTACTCGGGACAACGGGGTTCGGGCATTGAAGCTTTCTTT.

As to this clonotype: Just one base apart from a much larger clone, this may be a read error. J is TRBJ2-5 and V is TRBV14; D not certain. This CDR3 has 15 residues. Per germline, CDR1 SGHDN and CDR2 FVKESK. CDR3 region: CAGSQDSGHGETQYF. The DNA of the CDR3 is TGTGCCGGCAGCCAAGATTCCGGTCACGGAGAGACCCAGTACTTC.

This chain links TRBV29-1 with TRBJ2-7; 7 nucleotides match TRBD2. The CDR3 is 11 amino acids. Germline V gives CDR1 SQVTM, CDR2 ANQGSEA. Trimming took 0 bases from V and 12 from J; bases not matched to a gene: 5. CDR3 region: CSVEEGRVGYF. CDR3 nucleotides: TGCAGCGTTGAAGAGGGGAGGGTGGGGTACTTC.

This clonotype was detected ten times or more. This chain links TRBV3-1 with TRBJ2-7; no clear D. Looked up from germline, CDR1 is LGHDT and CDR2 is YNNKEL (reference sequence). V lost 3 bases and J 2 bases, leaving 5 bases between the germline ends. The CDR3 has 12 residues. CDR3 region: CASSQGTYEQYF. The CDR3 coding sequence is TGTGCCAGCAGCCAGGGGACCTACGAGCAGTACTTC.

In nucleotides, the CDR3 is TGCGCCAGCAGCCCCCGTAGCGGGAGGACCTCCTACGAGCAGTACTTC. It specifies CASSPRSGRTSYEQYF. The rearrangement uses TRBV5-1 and TRBJ2-7; 10 bases agree with TRBD2. CDR3 length: 16 amino acids. Germline CDR1 SGHRS, CDR2 YFSETQ. J lost 0 bases, V lost 4 bases, and 7 bases had no gene match. Based on the CDR3 plus reference TRBV5-1 and TRBJ2-7, the full variable domain is KAGVTQTPRYLIKTRGQQVTLSCSPISGHRSVSWYQQTPGQGLQFLFEYFSETQRNKGNFPGRFSGRQFSNSRSEMNVSTLELGDSALYLCASSPRSGRTSYEQYFGPGTRLTVT.

This clonotype has a count of ten or more. The chain couples TRBV24-1 to TRBJ2-5; D gene uncertain. V was shortened by 3 bases and J by 1 base, with 11 bases between the two germline ends. CDR3 length: 15 residues. CDR1 is KGHDR, CDR2 SFDVKD, per germline. CDR3 coding DNA: TGTGCCACCAGTGATCCCTTTGTGGGCCAAGAGACCCAGTACTTC. It codes for CATSDPFVGQETQYF.

This clonotype was observed at least ten times. V and J are TRBV11-2 and TRBJ1-3; D is possibly TRBD1 (5 bases). V gave up 5 bases and J gave up 3 bases, with 23 bases separating them. Germline CDR1 reads SGHAT; CDR2 reads FQNNGV. This CDR3 spans 18 amino acids. The DNA of the CDR3 is TGTGCCAGCAGCCGTACATATGGGTGGGGACCCGGTGGAAACACCATATATTTT. It codes for CASSRTYGWGPGGNTIYF.

This clonotype was counted ten times or more. Here the CDR3 DNA reads TGCAGTGCTAGAGATCGGAACAGGTTGGATCTGACCTATGGCTACACCTTC. The encoded protein is CSARDRNRLDLTYGYTF. The chain recombines TRBV20-1 with TRBJ1-2; TRBD1 might be the D (5 bases). From germline, CDR1 is DFQATT and CDR2 SNEGSKA (reference sequence). The V and J ends lost 0 bases and 4 bases respectively, with 21 bases between them. The CDR3 spans 17 residues.

In this sample, this clonotype turned up many times. The chain is built from TRBV2 and TRBJ2-7; D is possibly TRBD2 (7 bases). Between the trimmed V and J ends, which lost 5 bases and 7 bases, there was a span of 21 bases. The V gene's germline CDR1 is SNHLY and CDR2 FYNNEI. The CDR3 extends over 15 amino acids. CDR3 residues: CASSPQSAGAREQYF. The CDR3, as DNA: TGTGCCAGCAGTCCTCAGAGCGCGGGGGCGCGGGAGCAGTACTTC.

This clonotype was detected ten times or more. The gene calls are TRBV6-2 or TRBV6-3 and TRBJ2-4; 9 bases are shared with TRBD2. The ends lost 1 base at V and 6 bases at J; junction bases unmatched: 10. CDR3 length: 17 amino acids. CDR1 and CDR2 from the germline V gene are MNHEY and SVGEGT. For the CDR3, the DNA is TGTGCCAGCAGTTACTGGATTAGCGGGAGTGTCGGAAACATTCAGTACTTC. Encoded protein: CASSYWISGSVGNIQYF.

This clonotype is medium-sized in the sample. The chain combines TRBV18 with TRBJ2-1; 9 bases are shared with TRBD2. The CDR3 extends over 14 amino acids. The germline V gene encodes CDR1 KGHSH and CDR2 LQKENI. The junction had 6 bases not matched to a gene; V was cut back by 3 bases and J by 9 bases. The CDR3 is CASSPPLAGAEQFF. CDR3 bases: TGTGCCAGCTCACCTCCTTTAGCGGGAGCTGAGCAGTTCTTC. Full variable domain (remainder filled in from reference TRBV18 and TRBJ2-1): NAGVMQNPRHLVRRRGQEARLRCSPMKGHSHVYWYRQLPEEGLKFMVYLQKENIIDESGMPKERFSAEFPKEGPSILRIQQVVRGDSAAYFCASSPPLAGAEQFFGPGTRLTVL.

This chain uses TRBV25-1 with TRBJ2-2; D perhaps matches TRBD2 (5 bases). Germline V CDR1 and CDR2: MGHDK, SYGVNS. Trimming shortened V by 10 bases and J by 6 bases, and 12 bases separated the two germline ends. The CDR3 runs 12 residues. The CDR3 nucleotides are TGTGCCACCAAGGCGGGCGCCGGGGAGCTGTTTTTT. Translating gives CATKAGAGELFF.

This clonotype was observed at least ten times. A single base is all that separates this from a far larger clone, so a read error is likely. The chain couples TRBV11-3 to TRBJ2-2, with TRBD2 as a possible D gene (6 bases). Germline V lookup: CDR1 SGHNT, CDR2 YENEEA. The CDR3 has 14 residues. In nucleotides, the CDR3 is TGTGCCAGTATGACGGGAGCATCGACCGGGGTGCTGTTTTTT. Protein sequence: CASMTGASTGVLFF.